The 32 T cell receptor beta chains below were found in one sample sequenced in a study of T cell clonotyping in hematopoietic cell transplantation. Only in-frame clones appear in the TCRdb table, and some are missing; sequencing was by immunoSEQ multiplex PCR. The sample lists around 28,000 clones, roughly 85% seen once, with less than 2% in the top ten. Stated time point: recipient sample about 28 days before transplant, after cytoreduction. Sample: peripheral blood mononuclear cells, taken before stem cell transplant. The receptors were sampled from a man in his forties or fifties with acute myeloid leukemia. Some clones in this sample may be carry-over from other donors' samples.

In DNA form, the CDR3 reads TGTGCCAGCAGTGCGACAGGCGTAACTAATGAAAAACTGTTTTTT. Its protein is CASSATGVTNEKLFF. The chain recombines TRBV2 with TRBJ1-4, with D possibly being TRBD1 (6 bases). CDR1 is SNHLY, CDR2 FYNNEI, per germline. Trimming shortened V by 4 bases and J by 1 base, and 10 bases separated the two germline ends. The CDR3 runs 15 residues. Looking up the rest from reference TRBV2 and TRBJ1-4 gives the full variable domain: EPEVTQTPSHQVTQMGQEVILRCVPISNHLYFYWYRQILGQKVEFLVSFYNNEISEKSEIFDDQFSVERPDGSNFTLKIRSTKLEDSAMYFCASSATGVTNEKLFFGSGTQLSVL.

Only one count was recorded for this clone. The chain is built from TRBV19 and TRBJ1-1, with D possibly being TRBD1 (5 bases). The CDR3 contains 15 residues. The V and J ends lost 5 bases and 4 bases respectively, with 17 bases between them. Per germline, CDR1 LNHDA and CDR2 SQIVND (reference sequence). The CDR3 loop is CASSSTDGASTEAFF. For the CDR3, the DNA is TGTGCCAGTAGTTCAACGGATGGGGCGTCCACTGAAGCTTTCTTT.

This clone was recorded only once. The chain couples TRBV10-3 to TRBJ2-1; 7 positions agree with TRBD2. The J segment lost 3 bases and the V segment lost 3 bases, leaving 5 bases of the junction unmatched. CDR3 length: 15 residues. The germline CDR1 and CDR2 sequences are ENHRY and SYGVKD. The DNA for the CDR3 is TGTGCCATCAGTGACGGGGGGAAAGACTACAATGAGCAGTTCTTC. Protein: CAISDGGKDYNEQFF.

The chain carries TRBV2 and TRBJ2-1; TRBD2 aligns across 10 bases. The CDR3 length is 16 residues. Trimming cost V 3 bases and J 6 bases; bases outside gene matches: 8. Germline V gene data show CDR1 as SNHLY and CDR2 as FYNNEI. CDR3 coding DNA: TGTGCCAGCAGTGACAGGCTAGCGGGGGCCCTCAATGAGCAGTTCTTC. As protein: CASSDRLAGALNEQFF.

The V and J genes are TRBV6-1 and TRBJ1-1; 8 bases line up with TRBD1. This CDR3 is 15 amino acids long. The junction had 9 bases not matched to a gene; V was cut back by 4 bases and J by 5 bases. The germline gives CDR1 MNHNS, CDR2 SASEGT. The CDR3 DNA reads as TGTGCCAGCAGTGTTACTCAGGGGGCTGGAACTGAAGCTTTCTTT. Translation gives CASSVTQGAGTEAFF.

This clone was counted only a few times. The chain recombines TRBV4-1 with TRBJ1-2, with a weak D call TRBD1 (6 bases). Between the trimmed V and J ends, which lost 2 bases and 1 base, there was a span of 14 bases. Germline-derived CDR1 and CDR2 are MGHRA and YSYEKL. The CDR3 extends over 16 amino acids. CDR3 DNA sequence: TGCGCCAGCAGCCAAACACCAACAGGGAATAACTATGGCTACACCTTC. Its translation is CASSQTPTGNNYGYTF.

This clone is a singleton in its sample. The chain links TRBV7-4 to TRBJ1-5; 8 bases line up with TRBD1. This CDR3 is 17 amino acids long. Unmatched junction bases numbered 8, after V lost 1 base and J lost 3 bases. CDR1 is SGHVT and CDR2 is SQSDAQ in the germline V gene. Written as DNA, the CDR3 is TGTGCCAGCAGCTTAGTTACTAGGACAGGGAACAATCAGCCCCAGCATTTT. Its protein is CASSLVTRTGNNQPQHF.

This chain uses TRBV30 with TRBJ1-3; possibly TRBD1 for D (5 bases). The CDR3 runs to 12 residues. The V gene's germline CDR1 is GTSNPN and CDR2 SVGIG (reference sequence). V lost 2 bases, J lost 8 bases, and 10 bases lay in between. CDR3 protein: CAWSSVGDTIYF. In DNA form, the CDR3 reads TGTGCCTGGAGTAGTGTGGGGGACACCATATATTTT.

This clone was recorded a few times. The V call is TRBV10-3, the J call TRBJ1-5; weak D call: TRBD1 (5 bases). The CDR3 is 14 amino acids. Trimming took 0 bases from V and 7 from J, leaving 10 bases between them. Germline V gene data show CDR1 as ENHRY and CDR2 as SYGVKD. CDR3 residues: CAISESNRGQPQHF. In DNA, the CDR3 is TGTGCCATCAGTGAGTCGAACCGGGGCCAGCCCCAGCATTTT.

The chain couples TRBV6-5 to TRBJ1-2; TRBD1 is a possible D gene (5 bases). There are 14 residues in the CDR3. The V end was cut by 5 bases, the J end by 3 bases, with 13 bases between. Per germline, CDR1 MNHEY and CDR2 SVGAGI. CDR3 bases: TGTGCCAGCAGTGGACGGGGACCGGACTATGGCTACACCTTC. Its translation is CASSGRGPDYGYTF.

The chain has TRBV2 and TRBJ1-5; D is possibly TRBD1 (5 bases). CDR1 SNHLY and CDR2 FYNNEI come from the germline V gene. This CDR3 is built from 13 residues. The V end lost 6 bases, the J end lost 1 base, and 7 bases lay between the germline ends. The CDR3 here is CASRDISNQPQHF. The CDR3 DNA reads TGTGCCAGCAGGGACATAAGCAATCAGCCCCAGCATTTT. Supplemented by reference TRBV2 and TRBJ1-5, the full variable domain reads EPEVTQTPSHQVTQMGQEVILRCVPISNHLYFYWYRQILGQKVEFLVSFYNNEISEKSEIFDDQFSVERPDGSNFTLKIRSTKLEDSAMYFCASRDISNQPQHFGDGTRLSIL.

The J gene is TRBJ2-1, the V gene TRBV11-2; a weak D match, TRBD1 (6 bases). The CDR3 length is 15 residues. Trimming shortened V by 0 bases and J by 7 bases, and 13 bases separated the two germline ends. Looked up from germline, CDR1 is SGHAT and CDR2 is FQNNGV. CDR3 bases: TGTGCCAGCAGCTTAGATACAGGGAATAGAAATGAGCAGTTCTTC. The encoded protein is CASSLDTGNRNEQFF.

The chain has TRBV27 and TRBJ2-7, with 10 positions matching TRBD2. The V segment lost 5 bases and the J segment 2 bases; nucleotides outside the gene matches: 15. Germline CDR1 MNHEY, CDR2 SMNVEV (reference sequence). CDR3 length equals 18 residues. This CDR3 reads CASSRKGTSALDPYEQYF. The CDR3 region has the DNA TGTGCCAGCAGTCGGAAGGGGACTAGCGCTTTGGACCCCTACGAGCAGTACTTC.

The chain uses TRBV5-1 and TRBJ1-2; TRBD1 is a possible D gene (5 bases). The CDR3 runs 15 residues. The germline CDR1 and CDR2 sequences are SGHRS and YFSETQ. Trimming took off 4 bases at V and 6 bases at J, with 19 bases between the two ends. As DNA, the CDR3 is TGCGCCAGCAGCCGGGACCCTACGAGAACCAATGGCTACACCTTC. It specifies CASSRDPTRTNGYTF.

This clone was detected only a few times. The rearrangement links TRBV30 to TRBJ1-4; the D is unclear. CDR3 length: 11 residues. Between the trimmed V and J ends, which lost 3 bases and 8 bases, there was a span of 7 bases. Germline V gene lookup returns CDR1 GTSNPN and CDR2 SVGIG (reference sequence). The CDR3 DNA is TGTGCCTGGAGGACGGGGGAAAAACTGTTTTTT. Translation: CAWRTGEKLFF.

The chain combines TRBV28 with TRBJ1-2, with D possibly TRBD1 on 6 matching bases. Trimming cost V 3 bases and J 4 bases, with 12 bases left between them. This CDR3 region has 14 residues. CDR1 and CDR2 (germline): MDHEN, SYDVKM. The CDR3 region is CASSLRGPFYGYTF. The CDR3 DNA reads TGTGCCAGCAGTTTGCGGGGGCCCTTCTATGGCTACACCTTC.

This sequence joins TRBV6-6 and TRBJ1-5, with D tentatively TRBD1 (5 bases). The CDR3 covers 15 residues. CDR1 and CDR2 from the germline V gene are MNHNY and SVGAGI (reference sequence). Deletions cut 8 bases from V and 1 base from J, with 15 bases between. CDR3 nucleotides: TGTGCCAGCGTCGAGAGGGACGGCAGCAATCAGCCCCAGCATTTT. This codes for CASVERDGSNQPQHF.

The genes are TRBV27 and TRBJ1-1; no clear D. The CDR3 contains 13 residues. Per the germline V gene, CDR1 is MNHEY and CDR2 is SMNVEV (reference sequence). Trimming took 1 base from V and 2 from J, leaving 5 bases between them. The CDR3, as DNA: TGTGCCAGCAGTTTATTTTCCAACACTGAAGCTTTCTTT. Its translation: CASSLFSNTEAFF.

The chain joins TRBV28 to TRBJ1-6, with a tentative D call TRBD1 (5 bases). The ends were cut back, 8 bases at V and 5 bases at J, with 25 bases in the middle. Germline CDR1 and CDR2: MDHEN and SYDVKM. This CDR3 region has 18 residues. The CDR3 region is CASCTAGWEVVHNSPLHF. CDR3 sequence (DNA): TGTGCCAGCTGCACCGCAGGGTGGGAAGTAGTTCATAATTCACCCCTCCACTTT.

The J gene is TRBJ2-7, the V gene TRBV11-2; D is perhaps TRBD1 (6 bases). V lost 5 bases to trimming and J lost 7 bases, with 15 bases between them. This CDR3 comprises 13 residues. Germline V lookup: CDR1 SGHAT, CDR2 FQNNGV. Here the CDR3 DNA reads TGTGCCAGCAGCCATCTTACAGGGAATGAGCAGTACTTC. This gives the protein CASSHLTGNEQYF.

The chain couples TRBV11-3 to TRBJ1-2; 8 bases are shared with TRBD1. The germline V gene encodes CDR1 SGHNT and CDR2 YENEEA. With 5 bases clipped from V and 4 bases from J, the junction kept 9 bases outside the gene matches. The CDR3 contains 15 residues. The CDR3 DNA follows: TGTGCCAGCAGCCCGCGGACAGGGCTCGGCTATGGCTACACCTTC. Translated, it gives CASSPRTGLGYGYTF.

The CDR3 DNA reads as TGTGCCAGCAGCCTGGGACAGGGAGCGTACGAGCAGTACTTC. The encoded protein is CASSLGQGAYEQYF. The gene calls are TRBV7-2 and TRBJ2-7; the match to TRBD1 covers 9 bases. Germline V gene lookup returns CDR1 SGHTA and CDR2 FQGNSA. Losses at the gene ends were 5 bases for V and 4 bases for J; bases not matched to a gene: 6. There are 14 residues in the CDR3.

This clone appeared a single time. V is TRBV7-9 and J is TRBJ2-2; D call uncertain. Trimming left V 5 bases short and J 2 bases short, with 6 bases between. The CDR3 contains 13 residues. The germline V gene encodes CDR1 SEHNR and CDR2 FQNEAQ (reference sequence). CDR3 nucleotide sequence: TGTGCCAGCAGCATATCCAACACCGGGGAGCTGTTTTTT. It translates to CASSISNTGELFF.

DNA for the CDR3: TGCGCCAGCAGCTTGGGGCAGGGGAACACCGGGGAGCTGTTTTTT. Protein: CASSLGQGNTGELFF. This rearrangement joins TRBV5-1 to TRBJ2-2; D possibly corresponds to TRBD1 (5 bases). The ends were cut back, 0 bases at V and 1 base at J, with 7 bases in the middle. This CDR3 is 15 amino acids long. Per the germline V gene, CDR1 is SGHRS and CDR2 is YFSETQ.

J is TRBJ1-2 and V is TRBV19, with D unclear. Germline CDR1 LNHDA, CDR2 SQIVND (reference sequence). The CDR3 loop spans 14 amino acids. V dropped 1 base and J dropped 4 bases, with 10 bases sitting between them. The DNA for the CDR3 is TGTGCCAGTAGTATAGGCGGGCAAGGCTATGGCTACACCTTC. Its protein is CASSIGGQGYGYTF.

The rearrangement joins TRBV5-6 to TRBJ2-7; D unclear. This CDR3 is built from 12 residues. V was cut by 0 bases and J by 8 bases, with 9 bases left in between. Germline V lookup: CDR1 SGHDT, CDR2 YYEEEE. The CDR3 region has the DNA TGTGCCAGCAGCTTGGGTGACAATAAGCAGTACTTC. This codes for CASSLGDNKQYF.

The gene calls are TRBV19 and TRBJ1-2, with D possibly being TRBD1 (5 bases). The CDR3 consists of 13 residues. Germline V gene data show CDR1 as LNHDA and CDR2 as SQIVND (reference sequence). Trimming removed 5 bases from V and 7 bases from J, with 14 bases in between. For the CDR3, the DNA is TGTGCCAGTAGTCCGTCCGGGGCGGGTGGCTACACCTTC. This sequence encodes CASSPSGAGGYTF.

J is TRBJ1-2 and V is TRBV29-1, with D tentatively TRBD1 (6 bases). V shed 6 bases and J shed 7 bases, with 15 bases lying between them. The germline gives CDR1 SQVTM, CDR2 ANQGSEA. The length of the CDR3 is 12 residues. The CDR3 spells CSVGTPGAGYTF. Written as DNA, the CDR3 is TGCAGCGTGGGTACCCCAGGGGCTGGCTACACCTTC. Based on the CDR3 plus reference TRBV29-1 and TRBJ1-2, the full variable domain is SAVISQKPSRDICQRGTSLTIQCQVDSQVTMMFWYRQQPGQSLTLIATANQGSEATYESGFVIDKFPISRPNLTFSTLTVSNMSPEDSSIYLCSVGTPGAGYTFGSGTRLTVV.

The genes are TRBV28 and TRBJ1-2; TRBD1 matches at 7 bases. The germline V gene has CDR1 MDHEN and CDR2 SYDVKM. Germline trimming cut 7 bases from V and 0 bases from J; bases unmatched to any gene: 5. The CDR3 consists of 14 residues. CDR3 nucleotide sequence: TGTGCCAGCACCCTGACAGGGACTAACTATGGCTACACCTTC. Its protein is CASTLTGTNYGYTF.

The V call is TRBV10-3, the J call TRBJ2-7, with 11 bases lining up with TRBD2. This CDR3 has 15 residues. Germline assignment: CDR1 ENHRY and CDR2 SYGVKD. With 2 bases clipped from V and 6 bases from J, the junction kept 6 bases outside the gene matches. DNA for the CDR3: TGTGCCATCAGTGAGGCACTAGCGGGAGAAGGCGAGCAGTACTTC. It is translated as CAISEALAGEGEQYF.

The rearrangement joins TRBV19 to TRBJ1-1; 8 positions match TRBD1. The germline gives CDR1 LNHDA, CDR2 SQIVND (reference sequence). The CDR3 contains 13 residues. J gave up 5 bases and V 7 bases, and 6 bases lay outside the gene matches. Here the CDR3 reads CASTPQGGTEAFF. The CDR3 DNA reads as TGTGCCAGTACCCCACAGGGGGGAACTGAAGCTTTCTTT.

This clone was counted once. This sequence joins TRBV29-1 and TRBJ1-1; 7 nucleotides line up with TRBD1. Germline assignment: CDR1 SQVTM and CDR2 ANQGSEA. CDR3 length: 13 residues. V was pared by 6 bases and J by 1 base, with 5 bases of the junction left unmatched. The CDR3 sequence is CSVHTGANTEAFF. The CDR3 DNA follows: TGCAGCGTCCATACAGGGGCGAACACTGAAGCTTTCTTT.